The present T cell receptor (beta chain) was sequenced within a study of graft-versus-host responses after intestinal transplantation. Across the study: Induction using anti-thymocyte globulin, followed by tacrolimus and steroids for two to four years, was given to all recipients.

The CDR3 length is 15 residues. The ends were cut back, 5 bases at V and 4 bases at J, with 17 bases in the middle. CDR1 is MNHNS, CDR2 SASEGT, per germline. Points on this clone: The antigen remains unidentified.

Using immunoSEQ multiplex PCR, the repertoire was profiled, and TCRdb retains in-frame clones only, with some absent. The profile shows more than 100,000 clones, about 93% of them singletons. Study-level points and caveats: Detected in recipient marrow were GvH clones, some of which were first observed in ileum or blood. Association was observed between peak circulating GvH clone levels and early post-transplant HvG declines. High graft-versus-host to host-versus-graft clonal ratios were found in allografts of patients who had graft-donor T cell macrochimerism.

The origin of this receptor is a human donor who received an intestinal transplant. This specimen consisted of unstimulated CD4+ T cells sorted from spleen or lymph node cells, obtained before intestinal transplant. V gene TRBV6-1 combines with J gene TRBJ1-2; maybe TRBD1 (5 bases). The CDR3: CASSTRVGDGYGYTF. The CDR3 DNA sequence: TGTGCCAGCAGTACCCGCGTTGGGGACGGCTATGGCTACACCTTC.